This passage covers 9 T cell receptor beta chains from one sample sequenced in a study of blood T cell repertoires in COVID-19. Some clones are missing from TCRdb's copy, which holds only in-frame ones; the method was immunoSEQ multiplex PCR. The profile covers roughly 200,000 clones, with about 91% appearing a single time and around 4% taken by the ten largest. Sequencing was performed on peripheral blood. These receptors were taken from a woman in her twenties or thirties with acute or convalescent COVID-19.

The chain combines TRBV9 with TRBJ2-1; D unclear. The CDR3 loop spans 15 amino acids. Trimming took 0 bases from V and 8 from J, leaving 15 bases between them. Germline V gene data show CDR1 as SGDLS and CDR2 as YYNGEE. The CDR3 nucleotides are TGTGCCAGCAGCGTAGCTGGTTCTAGAAGAGATGAGCAGTTCTTC. It specifies CASSVAGSRRDEQFF. Drawing the rest from reference TRBV9 and TRBJ2-1, the complete variable domain is DSGVTQTPKHLITATGQRVTLRCSPRSGDLSVYWYQQSLDQGLQFLIQYYNGEERAKGNILERFSAQQFPDLHSELNLSSLELGDSALYFCASSVAGSRRDEQFFGPGTRLTVL.

V gene TRBV19 combines with J gene TRBJ2-6, with 7 positions matching TRBD2. Germline assignment: CDR1 LNHDA and CDR2 SQIVND (reference sequence). The CDR3 extends over 16 amino acids. Trimming cost V 3 bases and J 0 bases; bases outside gene matches: 2. The CDR3 is CASSISGGSGANVLTF. DNA of the CDR3: TGTGCCAGTAGTATCTCGGGGGGCTCTGGGGCCAACGTCCTGACTTTC.

The chain couples TRBV16 to TRBJ1-2, with TRBD1 as a possible D gene (5 bases). The CDR3 is made up of 11 amino acids. Germline values: CDR1 KGHSY, CDR2 FQNENV. The V end was cut by 5 bases, the J end by 10 bases, with 11 bases between. The CDR3 DNA reads as TGTGCCAGCAGCTGGGGCAGATCCTACACCTTC. Its translation is CASSWGRSYTF. Full variable domain (remainder filled in from reference TRBV16 and TRBJ1-2): GEEVAQTPKHLVRGEGQKAKLYCAPIKGHSYVFWYQQVLKNEFKFLISFQNENVFDETGMPKERFSAKCLPNSPCSLEIQATKLEDSAVYFCASSWGRSYTFGSGTRLTVV.

The chain recombines TRBV6-2 or TRBV6-3 with TRBJ2-1; TRBD2 matches at 7 bases. Germline trimming cut 2 bases from V and 7 bases from J; bases unmatched to any gene: 11. This CDR3 comprises 16 residues. Germline loops: CDR1 MNHEY, CDR2 SVGEGT. CDR3 residues: CASSYGGGRAENEQFF. Here the CDR3 DNA reads TGTGCCAGCAGTTACGGGGGGGGGAGGGCCGAGAATGAGCAGTTCTTC.

CDR3 sequence (DNA): TGTGCCAGCTCACCCTACAGGTCCTACGAGCAGTACTTC. Residues: CASSPYRSYEQYF. The chain couples TRBV18 to TRBJ2-7; D possibly corresponds to TRBD1 (5 bases). The germline CDR1 and CDR2 sequences are KGHSH and LQKENI. Trimming removed 3 bases from V and 1 base from J, with 7 bases in between. This CDR3 has 13 amino acids.

CDR3 region: CASGPQGMALNEQFF. CDR3 nucleotides: TGTGCTAGTGGCCCCCAGGGGATGGCTCTCAATGAGCAGTTCTTC. The rearrangement links TRBV12-5 to TRBJ2-1; D may be TRBD1 (6 bases). Looked up from germline, CDR1 is LGHNT and CDR2 is FRNRAP. The CDR3 has 15 residues. V shed 6 bases and J shed 6 bases, with 18 bases lying between them. Full variable domain (remainder filled in from reference TRBV12-5 and TRBJ2-1): DARVTQTPRHKVTEMGQEVTMRCQPILGHNTVFWYRQTMMQGLELLAYFRNRAPLDDSGMPKDRFSAEMPDATLATLKIQPSEPRDSAVYFCASGPQGMALNEQFFGPGTRLTVL.

This clone was counted a single time. This chain uses TRBV24-1 with TRBJ1-5; no clear D gene. Germline V lookup: CDR1 KGHDR, CDR2 SFDVKD. Trimming left V 10 bases short and J 7 bases short, with 22 bases between. There are 15 residues in the CDR3. DNA of the CDR3: TGTGCCACAGGTTTCCAGGCCGAGGGTTTACAGCCCCAGCATTTT. It translates to CATGFQAEGLQPQHF.

The chain employs TRBV28 and TRBJ2-1; TRBD1 matches at 7 bases. V lost 5 bases and J lost 0; bases outside the gene matches: 7. The CDR3 extends over 16 amino acids. From germline, CDR1 is MDHEN and CDR2 SYDVKM. CDR3 region: CASSKGTVSSYNEQFF. CDR3 coding DNA: TGTGCCAGCAGTAAGGGGACAGTTTCCTCCTACAATGAGCAGTTCTTC.

The chain joins TRBV6-5 to TRBJ2-7, with D hard to call. Deletions cut 0 bases from V and 7 bases from J, with 13 bases between. Germline CDR1 MNHEY, CDR2 SVGAGI. This CDR3 contains 14 residues. The CDR3: CASSYSRSAREQYF. CDR3 sequence (DNA): TGTGCCAGCAGTTACTCGAGAAGCGCACGTGAGCAGTACTTC.